This T cell receptor beta chain was observed in a study of blood T cell repertoires in COVID-19. In germline, CDR1 is SGHVS, CDR2 FQNEAQ. This CDR3 spans 14 amino acids. V dropped 4 bases and J dropped 6; count of bases not matched to a gene: 6. Profiling relied on immunoSEQ multiplex PCR, and the TCRdb table lists in-frame clones only, not all of them. The repertoire consists of 200,000 or so clones, with 80% to 90% occurring once and the leading ten covering 3.5% to 5%. Material: peripheral blood. This chain uses TRBV7-8 with TRBJ2-7; 10 bases fit TRBD1. This receptor was obtained from a man in his fifties or sixties with acute or convalescent COVID-19. This CDR3 is CASSYLDRGFEQYF. The CDR3, as DNA: TGTGCCAGCAGCTACCTGGACAGGGGGTTCGAGCAGTACTTC.